Below are 24 T cell receptor beta chains sequenced from a single sample in a study of blood T cell repertoires in COVID-19. The method was immunoSEQ multiplex PCR; TCRdb's version includes in-frame clones alone and lacks a portion of them. The sample has just under 55,000 clones, approximately 90% seen once; the top ten hold about 4%. Sequenced sample: peripheral blood. All receptors come from a man aged 50 to 60 with acute or convalescent COVID-19.

A few counts support this clone. The chain recombines TRBV16 with TRBJ1-1; 7 bases fit TRBD1. Germline CDR1 reads KGHSY; CDR2 reads FQNENV. V lost 2 bases, J lost 0 bases, and 6 bases stayed unmatched. The CDR3 consists of 16 residues. The CDR3 region has the DNA TGTGCCAGCAGCCAACGAACAGGGGCCATGAACACTGAAGCTTTCTTT. Translation: CASSQRTGAMNTEAFF.

This chain connects TRBV21-1 to TRBJ2-6; the table's D gene call, TRBD1, was not cross checked with the DNA. TRBV21-1 is noted as a pseudogene. There are 19 residues in the CDR3. DNA of the CDR3: TGTGCCAGCAGCAAAGTGACAGGACAGGGCTTCTCTGGGGCCAACGTCCTGACTTTC. It translates to CASSKVTGQGFSGANVLTF.

The V and J genes are TRBV5-1 and TRBJ1-4; 8 bases align to TRBD1. Trimming removed 0 bases from V and 8 bases from J; junction bases left unmatched: 6. CDR1 and CDR2 (germline): SGHRS, YFSETQ. The length of the CDR3 is 15 residues. Written as DNA, the CDR3 is TGCGCCAGCAGCTTGGGGGGACAGGTGGGCGAAAAACTGTTTTTT. It yields the protein CASSLGGQVGEKLFF.

The rearrangement links TRBV3-1 (or the pseudogene TRBV3-2) to TRBJ1-3; weak D call: TRBD1 (5 bases). V dropped 5 bases and J dropped 1 base, with 12 bases sitting between them. CDR3 length: 15 residues. Germline CDR1 LGHDT, CDR2 YNNKEL (reference sequence). This chain's CDR3 is CASSFGQMSGNTIYF. CDR3 bases: TGTGCCAGCAGCTTTGGACAAATGTCTGGAAACACCATATATTTT.

The chain joins TRBV4-2 to TRBJ2-7; D may be TRBD1 (6 bases). Between the trimmed V and J ends, which lost 1 base and 2 bases, there was a span of 12 bases. Germline CDR1 is LGHNA and CDR2 is YNFKEQ. The length of the CDR3 is 15 residues. In DNA, the CDR3 is TGTGCCAGCAGCCAAGGGACAGCTGGGACCTACGAGCAGTACTTC. As protein: CASSQGTAGTYEQYF.

The chain couples TRBV18 to TRBJ2-7; possibly TRBD1 for D (6 bases). This CDR3 has 14 amino acids. CDR1 is KGHSH and CDR2 is LQKENI in the germline V gene. V was trimmed by 6 bases and J by 3 bases, leaving 15 bases between them. The CDR3 loop is CASSPHRVGYEQYF. The DNA for the CDR3 is TGTGCCAGCTCGCCTCACAGGGTCGGCTACGAGCAGTACTTC.

For the CDR3, the DNA is TGTGCCAGCAGCCCCGGGATCCCGCCCGGAGAGACCCAGTACTTC. Amino acid sequence: CASSPGIPPGETQYF. The chain is built from TRBV3-1 (or the pseudogene TRBV3-2) and TRBJ2-5; maybe TRBD2 (5 bases). CDR3 size: 15 residues. CDR1 LGHDT and CDR2 YNNKEL come from the germline V gene (reference sequence). With 4 bases removed from V and 4 bases from J, the gap between germline ends came to 16 bases.

The chain joins TRBV18 to TRBJ2-7, with 10 bases matching TRBD1. The CDR3 loop spans 15 amino acids. With 3 bases clipped from V and 2 bases from J, the junction kept 4 bases outside the gene matches. The germline CDR1 and CDR2 sequences are KGHSH and LQKENI. The CDR3 loop reads CASSPLGQGAYEQYF. Here the CDR3 DNA reads TGTGCCAGCTCACCCCTAGGACAGGGGGCCTACGAGCAGTACTTC.

This clone was detected only a few times. The chain carries TRBV11-3 and TRBJ2-5, with D uncertain. The germline V and J ends were trimmed by 1 base and 0 bases, with 6 bases remaining between them. Germline CDR1 is SGHNT and CDR2 is YENEEA. The CDR3 has 14 amino acids. CDR3 loop: CASSLGGYQETQYF. CDR3 bases: TGTGCCAGCAGCTTAGGTGGCTACCAAGAGACCCAGTACTTC.

V gene TRBV19 combines with J gene TRBJ1-2; D uncertain. With 6 bases removed from V and 5 bases from J, the gap between germline ends came to 22 bases. Germline CDR1 is LNHDA and CDR2 is SQIVND (reference sequence). The CDR3 totals 16 residues. The CDR3 sequence: CASSQESGLRPYGYTF. CDR3 nucleotides: TGTGCCAGTAGCCAAGAGTCGGGGTTGAGGCCTTATGGCTACACCTTC.

This clone was detected only once. The rearrangement uses TRBV7-2 and TRBJ1-5; D gene unclear. Trimming shortened V by 5 bases and J by 0 bases, and 8 bases separated the two germline ends. This CDR3 has 14 amino acids. Per germline, CDR1 SGHTA and CDR2 FQGNSA. The CDR3 reads CASSNKYSNQPQHF. CDR3 sequence (DNA): TGTGCCAGCAGCAACAAGTATAGCAATCAGCCCCAGCATTTT.

This chain connects TRBV10-2 to TRBJ2-1, with 8 nucleotides matching TRBD2. The CDR3 totals 12 residues. With 2 bases clipped from V and 16 bases from J, the junction kept 7 bases outside the gene matches. Germline V lookup: CDR1 WSHSY, CDR2 SAAADI. CDR3 DNA: TGCGCCAGCAGTGAGCCAAGCGGGAGCCACTTCTTC. Its translation: CASSEPSGSHFF.

The chain employs TRBV9 and TRBJ1-5; unclear D gene. Trimming left V 0 bases short and J 2 bases short, with 18 bases between. The CDR3 has 18 residues. Germline V lookup: CDR1 SGDLS, CDR2 YYNGEE. Here the CDR3 reads CASSVALPGLRGNQPQHF. The CDR3 DNA sequence: TGTGCCAGCAGCGTAGCCCTTCCGGGTTTGAGGGGCAATCAGCCCCAGCATTTT.

The chain uses TRBV6-5 and TRBJ1-1; TRBD1 aligns across 7 bases. The germline CDR1 and CDR2 sequences are MNHEY and SVGAGI. The junction had 6 bases not matched to a gene; V was cut back by 6 bases and J by 2 bases. The CDR3 consists of 14 residues. In DNA, the CDR3 is TGTGCCAGCAGGTCGACAGGGTTTAACACTGAAGCTTTCTTT. This gives the protein CASRSTGFNTEAFF.

The chain has TRBV5-1 and TRBJ1-4; 8 bases are a match to TRBD1. The V and J ends lost 0 bases and 4 bases, in that order; junction bases with no gene match: 5. CDR3 size: 16 residues. CDR1 and CDR2 (germline): SGHRS, YFSETQ. The chain's CDR3 is CASSLAPDRDNEKLFF. CDR3 bases: TGCGCCAGCAGCTTGGCCCCGGACAGGGATAATGAAAAACTGTTTTTT.

The V and J genes are TRBV24-1 and TRBJ2-1; D uncertain. The length of the CDR3 is 16 residues. The germline gives CDR1 KGHDR, CDR2 SFDVKD. With 4 bases removed from V and 3 bases from J, the gap between germline ends came to 15 bases. The DNA for the CDR3 is TGTGCCACCAGTGACCCTACTGGTCCTGGCTACAATGAGCAGTTCTTC. It yields the protein CATSDPTGPGYNEQFF.

The DNA of the CDR3 is TGTGCCAGCAGCTTGGGACAGGGGATTGGTGGGGAGCTGTTTTTT. The encoded protein is CASSLGQGIGGELFF. The chain has TRBV7-2 and TRBJ2-2, with 10 bases identical to TRBD1. The CDR3 totals 15 residues. Per germline, CDR1 SGHTA and CDR2 FQGNSA. With 3 bases clipped from V and 8 bases from J, the junction kept 6 bases outside the gene matches.

The chain is built from TRBV5-1 and TRBJ2-2; 11 bases align to TRBD2. This CDR3 is 17 amino acids long. V dropped 0 bases and J dropped 4; count of bases not matched to a gene: 5. Germline V gene sequence: CDR1 SGHRS, CDR2 YFSETQ. The CDR3 loop is CASSLASGRSGTGELFF. The CDR3 bases are TGCGCCAGCAGCTTGGCTAGCGGGAGGTCGGGCACCGGGGAGCTGTTTTTT.

V is TRBV5-4 and J is TRBJ1-1, with TRBD1 identical over 8 bases. With 4 bases clipped from V and 0 bases from J, the junction kept 5 bases outside the gene matches. CDR1 and CDR2 (germline): SGHNT, YYREEE (reference sequence). The CDR3 is 15 residues long. DNA for the CDR3: TGTGCCAGCAGCACCGGGACAGGACTGAACACTGAAGCTTTCTTT. It encodes CASSTGTGLNTEAFF.

The chain recombines TRBV18 with TRBJ1-2; TRBD1 matches at 9 bases. Trimming removed 6 bases from V and 4 bases from J; junction bases left unmatched: 18. Germline assignment: CDR1 KGHSH and CDR2 LQKENI. The CDR3 has 18 residues. The CDR3 spells CASSTDRGEGPASYGYTF. Here the CDR3 DNA reads TGTGCCAGCTCCACCGACAGGGGGGAAGGGCCCGCTTCCTATGGCTACACCTTC.

The chain recombines TRBV5-1 with TRBJ2-5; 15 nucleotides match TRBD2. Germline CDR1 is SGHRS and CDR2 is YFSETQ. This CDR3 is built from 17 residues. The trim removed 4 bases at V and 4 bases at J, leaving 8 bases unmatched. In DNA form, the CDR3 reads TGCGCCAGCAGCCCAGGACTAGCGGGAGGGCCAGGAGAGACCCAGTACTTC. Its translation is CASSPGLAGGPGETQYF. Using reference TRBV5-1 and TRBJ2-5 for the parts outside the CDR3, the full variable domain is KAGVTQTPRYLIKTRGQQVTLSCSPISGHRSVSWYQQTPGQGLQFLFEYFSETQRNKGNFPGRFSGRQFSNSRSEMNVSTLELGDSALYLCASSPGLAGGPGETQYFGPGTRLLVL.

The chain is built from TRBV6-6 and TRBJ2-4; TRBD1 matches at 10 bases. Trimming cost V 5 bases and J 6 bases; bases outside gene matches: 4. Germline V lookup: CDR1 MNHNY, CDR2 SVGAGI (reference sequence). This CDR3 has 14 residues. DNA for the CDR3: TGTGCCAGCAGTCTCCGGACAGGGGGAAACATTCAGTACTTC. Protein sequence: CASSLRTGGNIQYF.

This clone was seen only a few times. The chain links TRBV7-9 to TRBJ1-4; D call uncertain. The CDR3 covers 15 residues. Germline V CDR1 and CDR2: SEHNR, FQNEAQ (reference sequence). Trimming left V 4 bases short and J 0 bases short, with 9 bases between. CDR3 sequence reads: CASSSQAATNEKLFF. In DNA form, the CDR3 reads TGTGCCAGCAGCTCCCAGGCTGCAACTAATGAAAAACTGTTTTTT.

The chain couples TRBV5-6 to TRBJ1-2, with 8 nucleotides matching TRBD1. Trimming took 4 bases from V and 4 from J; bases not matched to a gene: 12. Germline lookup yields CDR1 SGHDT and CDR2 YYEEEE. This CDR3 comprises 16 residues. The CDR3 is CASSPGGRGLTYGYTF. For the CDR3, the DNA is TGTGCCAGCAGCCCAGGGGGCAGGGGGCTGACCTATGGCTACACCTTC.